The following is a T cell receptor (beta chain) sequence with its context. The antigen remains unidentified. Germline CDR1 and CDR2: SGHRS and YFSETQ. Trimming removed 7 bases from V and 5 bases from J; junction bases left unmatched: 1. This CDR3 has 13 amino acids. These data come from a study of OX40 agonist ivuxolimab in advanced cancers. On the study more broadly: The dose-escalation group included hepatocellular carcinoma, melanoma, renal cell carcinoma and head and neck cancer. It was permissible to have had prior anti-PD-1, anti-PD-L1 or anti-CTLA-4 therapy, and about 40% had some.

Whole-study findings and limits: CD4+ and CD8+ blood T cells expanded clonally by week 6 at 0.1 to 3.0 mg/kg.

Libraries were prepared by immunoSEQ multiplex PCR; TCRdb keeps only in-frame clonotypes and omits some of them. The sample has approximately 30,000 clones, approximately 80% seen once. The sample in question was CD4+ or CD8+ T cells sorted from blood, obtained in a trial of the OX40 agonist ivuxolimab. This TCR came from an adult with an advanced solid tumor such as melanoma, head and neck, liver or kidney cancer. The chain joins TRBV5-1 to TRBJ1-6; 9 bases are shared with TRBD1. The CDR3 region has the DNA TGCGCCAGCGGGACAGGGAATAATTCACCCCTCCACTTT. It codes for CASGTGNNSPLHF. Full variable domain (rest looked up from reference TRBV5-1 and TRBJ1-6): KAGVTQTPRYLIKTRGQQVTLSCSPISGHRSVSWYQQTPGQGLQFLFEYFSETQRNKGNFPGRFSGRQFSNSRSEMNVSTLELGDSALYLCASGTGNNSPLHFGNGTRLTVT.